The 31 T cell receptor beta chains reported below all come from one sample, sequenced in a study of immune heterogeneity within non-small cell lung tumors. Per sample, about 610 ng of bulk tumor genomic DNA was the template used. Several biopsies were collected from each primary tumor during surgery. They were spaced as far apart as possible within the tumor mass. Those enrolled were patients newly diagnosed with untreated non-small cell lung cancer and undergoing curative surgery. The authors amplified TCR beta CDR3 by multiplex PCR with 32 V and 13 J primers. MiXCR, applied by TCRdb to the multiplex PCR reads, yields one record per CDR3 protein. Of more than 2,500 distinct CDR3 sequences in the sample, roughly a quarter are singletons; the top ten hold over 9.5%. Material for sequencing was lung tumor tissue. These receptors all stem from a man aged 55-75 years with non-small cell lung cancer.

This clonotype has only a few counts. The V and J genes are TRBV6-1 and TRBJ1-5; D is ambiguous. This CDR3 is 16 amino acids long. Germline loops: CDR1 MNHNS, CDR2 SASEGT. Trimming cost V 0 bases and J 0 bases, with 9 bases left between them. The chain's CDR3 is CASSEADLYSNQPQHF. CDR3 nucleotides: TGTGCCAGCAGTGAAGCGGACCTATATAGCAATCAGCCCCAGCATTTT.

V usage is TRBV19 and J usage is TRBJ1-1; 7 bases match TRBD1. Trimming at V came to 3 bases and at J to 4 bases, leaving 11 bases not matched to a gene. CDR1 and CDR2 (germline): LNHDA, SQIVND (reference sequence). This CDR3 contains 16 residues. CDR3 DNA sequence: TGTGCCAGTAGTATCACAGGGGTTGACTCCGGCACTGAAGCTTTCTTT. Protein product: CASSITGVDSGTEAFF.

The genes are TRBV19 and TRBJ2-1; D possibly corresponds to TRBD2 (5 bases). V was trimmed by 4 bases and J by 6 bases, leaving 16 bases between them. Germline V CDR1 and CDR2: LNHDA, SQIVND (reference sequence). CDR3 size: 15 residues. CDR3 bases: TGTGCCAGTAGTACCTCGGGCGGGCCCCTCAATGAGCAGTTCTTC. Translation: CASSTSGGPLNEQFF.

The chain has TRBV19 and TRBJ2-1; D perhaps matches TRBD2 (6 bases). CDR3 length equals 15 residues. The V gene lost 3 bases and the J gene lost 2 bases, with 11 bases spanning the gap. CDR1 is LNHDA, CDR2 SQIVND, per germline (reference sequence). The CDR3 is CASSMRAGPYNEQFF. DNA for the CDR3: TGTGCCAGTAGTATGAGGGCGGGACCCTACAATGAGCAGTTCTTC. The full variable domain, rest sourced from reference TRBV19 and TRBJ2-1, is DGGITQSPKYLFRKEGQNVTLSCEQNLNHDAMYWYRQDPGQGLRLIYYSQIVNDFQKGDIAEGYSVSREKKESFPLTVTSAQKNPTAFYLCASSMRAGPYNEQFFGPGTRLTVL.

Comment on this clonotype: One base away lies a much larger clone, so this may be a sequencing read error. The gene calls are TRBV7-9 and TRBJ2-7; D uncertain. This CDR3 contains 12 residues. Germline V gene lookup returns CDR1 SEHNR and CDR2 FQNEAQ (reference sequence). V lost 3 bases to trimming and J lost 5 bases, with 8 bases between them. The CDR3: CASSFGNHEQYF. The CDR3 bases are TGTGCCAGCAGCTTTGGCAACCACGAGCAGTACTTC.

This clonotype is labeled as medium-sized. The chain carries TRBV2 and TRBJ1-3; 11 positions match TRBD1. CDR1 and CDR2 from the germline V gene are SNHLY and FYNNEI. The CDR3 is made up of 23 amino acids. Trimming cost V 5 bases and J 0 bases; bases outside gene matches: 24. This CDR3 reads CASSQPGASRGQGEQLSGNTIYF. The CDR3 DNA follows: TGTGCCAGCAGTCAACCGGGGGCATCTCGGGGACAGGGGGAACAACTCTCTGGAAACACCATATATTTT.

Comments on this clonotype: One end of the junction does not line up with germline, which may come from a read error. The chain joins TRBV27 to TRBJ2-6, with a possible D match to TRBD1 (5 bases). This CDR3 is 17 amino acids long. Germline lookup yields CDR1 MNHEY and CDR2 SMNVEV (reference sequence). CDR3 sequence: CASSTDLQVSGANALTF. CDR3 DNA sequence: TGTGCCAGCAGTACAGACTTACAGGTCTCTGGGGCCAACGCCCTGACTTTC.

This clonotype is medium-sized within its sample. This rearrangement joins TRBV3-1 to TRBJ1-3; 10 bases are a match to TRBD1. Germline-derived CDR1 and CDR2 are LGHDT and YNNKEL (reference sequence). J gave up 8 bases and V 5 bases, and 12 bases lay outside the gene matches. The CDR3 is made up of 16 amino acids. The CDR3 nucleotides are TGTGCCAGCAGCTTACCTCCGGGACAGGGGCGTCACACCATATATTTT. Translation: CASSLPPGQGRHTIYF.

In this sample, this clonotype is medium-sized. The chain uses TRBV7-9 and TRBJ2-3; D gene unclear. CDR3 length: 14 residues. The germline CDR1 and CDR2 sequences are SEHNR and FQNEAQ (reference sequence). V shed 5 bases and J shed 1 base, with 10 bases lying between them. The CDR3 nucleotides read TGTGCCAGCAGCCGTCGGTTGGGCACAGATACGCAGTATTTT. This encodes CASSRRLGTDTQYF.

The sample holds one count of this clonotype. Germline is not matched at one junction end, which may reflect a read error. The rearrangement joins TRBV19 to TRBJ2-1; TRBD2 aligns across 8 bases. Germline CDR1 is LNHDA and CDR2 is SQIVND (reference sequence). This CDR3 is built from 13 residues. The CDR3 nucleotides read TGTGCCAGTAGAATAGAGGCGGGAGGCGAGCAGTTCTTC. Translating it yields CASRIEAGGEQFF.

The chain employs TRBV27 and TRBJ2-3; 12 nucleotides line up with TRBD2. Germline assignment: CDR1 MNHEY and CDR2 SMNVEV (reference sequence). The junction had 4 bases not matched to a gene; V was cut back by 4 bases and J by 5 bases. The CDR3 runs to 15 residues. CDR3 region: CASSSLAGGLDTQYF. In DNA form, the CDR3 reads TGTGCCAGCAGTTCCCTAGCGGGAGGGTTAGATACGCAGTATTTT.

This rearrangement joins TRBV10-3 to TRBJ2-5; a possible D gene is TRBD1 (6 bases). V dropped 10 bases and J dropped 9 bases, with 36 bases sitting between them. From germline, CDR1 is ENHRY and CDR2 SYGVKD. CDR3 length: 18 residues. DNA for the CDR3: TGTGCCACTAACAGCCCTGACAGGTCCCCTTTTATTCGTCAGGCCCAGTACTTC. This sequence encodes CATNSPDRSPFIRQAQYF.

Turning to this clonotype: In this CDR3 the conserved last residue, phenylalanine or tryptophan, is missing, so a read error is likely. CDR3 coding DNA: TGTGCCAGCAGCTTCGGGACTAGCGGGGGGATCCAAGAGACCCAGTACTAC. Amino acid sequence: CASSFGTSGGIQETQYY. The chain joins TRBV7-8 to TRBJ2-5; 15 bases fit TRBD2. CDR3 length: 17 residues. With V trimmed by 3 bases and J by 1 base, 3 bases remained unmatched. Germline values: CDR1 SGHVS, CDR2 FQNEAQ.

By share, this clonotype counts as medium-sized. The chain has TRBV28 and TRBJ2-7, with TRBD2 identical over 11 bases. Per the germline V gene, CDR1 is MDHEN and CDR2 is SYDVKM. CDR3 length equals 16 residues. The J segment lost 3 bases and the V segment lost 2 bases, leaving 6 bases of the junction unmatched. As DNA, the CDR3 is TGTGCCAGCAGTTTACGCCGACTAGCGGGACGCTACGAGCAGTACTTC. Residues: CASSLRRLAGRYEQYF.

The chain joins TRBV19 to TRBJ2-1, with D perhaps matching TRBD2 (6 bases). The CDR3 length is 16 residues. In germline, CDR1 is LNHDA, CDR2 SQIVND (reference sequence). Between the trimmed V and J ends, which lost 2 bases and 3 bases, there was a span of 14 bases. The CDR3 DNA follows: TGTGCCAGTAGTATAAGGCGGCTAGCGTGCTACAATGAGCAGTTCTTC. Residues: CASSIRRLACYNEQFF.

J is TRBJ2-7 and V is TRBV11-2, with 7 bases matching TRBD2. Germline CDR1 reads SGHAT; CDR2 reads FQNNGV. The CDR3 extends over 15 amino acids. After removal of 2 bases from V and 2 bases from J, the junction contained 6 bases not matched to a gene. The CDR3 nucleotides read TGTGCCAGCAGCTTATTCCTAGCGGACCCCTACGAGCAGTACTTC. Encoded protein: CASSLFLADPYEQYF.

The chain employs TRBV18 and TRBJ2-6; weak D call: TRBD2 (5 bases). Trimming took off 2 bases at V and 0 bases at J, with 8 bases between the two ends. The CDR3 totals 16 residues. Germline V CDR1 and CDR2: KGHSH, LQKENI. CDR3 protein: CASSPGESSGANVLTF. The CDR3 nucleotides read TGTGCCAGCTCACCAGGGGAGAGCTCTGGGGCCAACGTCCTGACTTTC.

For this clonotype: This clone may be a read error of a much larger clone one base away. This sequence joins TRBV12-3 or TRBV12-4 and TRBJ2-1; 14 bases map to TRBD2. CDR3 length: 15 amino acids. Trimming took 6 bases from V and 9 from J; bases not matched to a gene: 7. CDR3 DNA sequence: TGTGCCAGCAGGCCGGGACTAGCGGGAGTCGCTGAGCAGTTCTTC. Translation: CASRPGLAGVAEQFF.

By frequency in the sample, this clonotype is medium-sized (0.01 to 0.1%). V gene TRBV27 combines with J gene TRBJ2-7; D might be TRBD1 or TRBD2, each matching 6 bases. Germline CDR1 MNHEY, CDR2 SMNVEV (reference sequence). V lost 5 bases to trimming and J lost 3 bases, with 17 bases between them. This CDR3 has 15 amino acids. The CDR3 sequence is CASSPDSLGSYEQYF. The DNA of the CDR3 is TGTGCCAGCAGTCCGGACAGCCTCGGGAGCTACGAGCAGTACTTC.

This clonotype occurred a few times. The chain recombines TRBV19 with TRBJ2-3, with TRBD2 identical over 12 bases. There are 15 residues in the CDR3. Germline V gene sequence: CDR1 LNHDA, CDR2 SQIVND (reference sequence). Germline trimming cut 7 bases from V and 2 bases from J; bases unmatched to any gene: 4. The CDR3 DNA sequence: TGTGCCAGTACGTCTAGCGGGAGGGCCACAGATACGCAGTATTTT. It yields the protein CASTSSGRATDTQYF.

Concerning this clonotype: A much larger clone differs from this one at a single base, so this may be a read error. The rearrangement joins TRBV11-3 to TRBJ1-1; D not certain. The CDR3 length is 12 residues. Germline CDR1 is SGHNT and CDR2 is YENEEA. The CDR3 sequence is CAISFTNTEAFF. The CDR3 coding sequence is TGTGCCATCAGCTTTACTAACACTGAAGCTTTCTTT.

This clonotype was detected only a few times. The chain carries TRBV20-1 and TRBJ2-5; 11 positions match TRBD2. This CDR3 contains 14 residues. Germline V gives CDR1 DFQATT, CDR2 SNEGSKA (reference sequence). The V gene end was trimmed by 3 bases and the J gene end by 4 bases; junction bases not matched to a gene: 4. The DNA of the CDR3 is TGCAGTGCTAGCCCTCTAGCGGGGGGAGAGACCCAGTACTTC. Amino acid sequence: CSASPLAGGETQYF.

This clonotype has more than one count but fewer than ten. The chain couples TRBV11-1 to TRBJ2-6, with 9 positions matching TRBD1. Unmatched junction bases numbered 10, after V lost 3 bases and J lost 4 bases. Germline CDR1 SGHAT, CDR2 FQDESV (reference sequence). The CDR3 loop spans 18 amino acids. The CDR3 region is CASSFTGQGWFGANVLTF. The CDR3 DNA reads TGTGCCAGCAGCTTCACGGGACAGGGATGGTTCGGGGCCAACGTCCTGACTTTC.

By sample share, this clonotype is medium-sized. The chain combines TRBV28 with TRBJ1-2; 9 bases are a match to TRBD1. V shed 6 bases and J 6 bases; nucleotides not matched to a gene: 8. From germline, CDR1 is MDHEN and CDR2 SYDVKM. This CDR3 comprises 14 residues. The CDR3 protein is CASRGTGQGDGYTF. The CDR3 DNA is TGTGCCAGCAGGGGGACGGGACAGGGCGATGGCTACACCTTC.

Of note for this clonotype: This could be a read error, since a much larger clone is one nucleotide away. CDR3 residues: CASILDQGGINTGELFF. The CDR3 DNA reads TGTGCCAGCATCTTAGATCAAGGGGGCATTAACACCGGGGAGCTGTTTTTT. The chain is built from TRBV7-2 and TRBJ2-2, with TRBD1 identical over 7 bases. This CDR3 is 17 amino acids long. Per germline, CDR1 SGHTA and CDR2 FQGNSA.

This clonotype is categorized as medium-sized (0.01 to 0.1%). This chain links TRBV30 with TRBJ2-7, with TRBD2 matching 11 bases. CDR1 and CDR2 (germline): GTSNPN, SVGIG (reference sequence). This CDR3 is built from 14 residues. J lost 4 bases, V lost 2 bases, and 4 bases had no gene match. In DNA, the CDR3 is TGTGCCTGGAGTTTAGCGGGAGGGGGGTACGAGCAGTACTTC. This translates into CAWSLAGGGYEQYF.

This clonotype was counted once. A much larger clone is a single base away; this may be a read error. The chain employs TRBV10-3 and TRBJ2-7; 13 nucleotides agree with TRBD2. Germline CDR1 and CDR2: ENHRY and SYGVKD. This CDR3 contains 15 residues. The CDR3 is CAISDGTSGTYGQYF. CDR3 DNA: TGTGCCATCAGTGACGGGACTAGCGGGACCTACGGGCAGTACTTT.

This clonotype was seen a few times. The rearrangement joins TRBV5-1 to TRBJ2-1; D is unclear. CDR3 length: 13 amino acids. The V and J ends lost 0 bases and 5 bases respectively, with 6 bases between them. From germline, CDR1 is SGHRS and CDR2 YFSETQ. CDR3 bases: TGCGCCAGCAGCTTGGAAGGCAACAATGAGCAGTTCTTC. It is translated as CASSLEGNNEQFF. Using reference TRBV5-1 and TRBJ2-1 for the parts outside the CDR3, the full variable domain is KAGVTQTPRYLIKTRGQQVTLSCSPISGHRSVSWYQQTPGQGLQFLFEYFSETQRNKGNFPGRFSGRQFSNSRSEMNVSTLELGDSALYLCASSLEGNNEQFFGPGTRLTVL.

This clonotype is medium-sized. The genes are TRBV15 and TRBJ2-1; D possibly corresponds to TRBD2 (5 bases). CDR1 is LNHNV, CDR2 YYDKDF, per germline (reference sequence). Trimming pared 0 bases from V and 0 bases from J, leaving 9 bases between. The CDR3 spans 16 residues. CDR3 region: CATSRELGSSYNEQFF. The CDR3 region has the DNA TGTGCCACCAGCAGAGAACTAGGGAGCTCCTACAATGAGCAGTTCTTC.

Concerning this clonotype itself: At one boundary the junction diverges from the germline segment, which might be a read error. The CDR3 DNA reads TGCGCCAGCAGCTTGACAAGGGGATACGAAAAACTGTTTTTC. This codes for CASSLTRGYEKLFF. The chain employs TRBV5-1 and TRBJ1-4; maybe TRBD1 (5 bases). The length of the CDR3 is 14 residues. CDR1 is SGHRS and CDR2 is YFSETQ in the germline V gene.

The CDR3 sequence: CASRGTLGTSAEAFF. The CDR3 bases are TGTGCCAGCAGAGGCACATTGGGGACGTCGGCTGAAGCTTTCTTT. V and J are TRBV27 and TRBJ1-1; possible D gene TRBD1, 5 bases. Germline CDR1 reads MNHEY; CDR2 reads SMNVEV (reference sequence). This CDR3 has 15 amino acids. The V end lost 6 bases, the J end lost 6 bases, and 20 bases lay between the germline ends.